This T cell receptor beta chain was obtained from a study of T cell repertoires in cytomegalovirus infection. Findings and limits, study-wide: HLA-C-restricted CMV-specific TCR beta clonotypes prevailed in the ex vivo response.

A single record per CDR3 protein comes from TCRdb applying MiXCR to the reads. There are 50,000 or so distinct CDR3 sequences in the sample; 20% to 25% occur only once, and around a sixth lies in the top ten. The V end was cut by 3 bases, the J end by 8 bases, with 20 bases between. CDR3 length equals 16 residues. Only one count was recorded for this clonotype. Its antigen is unidentified. The chain recombines TRBV12-3 or TRBV12-4 with TRBJ2-1; D possibly corresponds to TRBD2 (6 bases). The sample comprised PBMCs, sequenced either directly or after in vitro stimulation (not recorded which). The sequence came from a human donor in good health (CMV status not recorded). Some clones in this sample may be carry-over from other donors' samples. The CDR3 DNA follows: TGTGCCAGCAGTTTTGATAGCGGAGGGGAGGTCCATGAGCAGTTCTTC. Translation: CASSFDSGGEVHEQFF.